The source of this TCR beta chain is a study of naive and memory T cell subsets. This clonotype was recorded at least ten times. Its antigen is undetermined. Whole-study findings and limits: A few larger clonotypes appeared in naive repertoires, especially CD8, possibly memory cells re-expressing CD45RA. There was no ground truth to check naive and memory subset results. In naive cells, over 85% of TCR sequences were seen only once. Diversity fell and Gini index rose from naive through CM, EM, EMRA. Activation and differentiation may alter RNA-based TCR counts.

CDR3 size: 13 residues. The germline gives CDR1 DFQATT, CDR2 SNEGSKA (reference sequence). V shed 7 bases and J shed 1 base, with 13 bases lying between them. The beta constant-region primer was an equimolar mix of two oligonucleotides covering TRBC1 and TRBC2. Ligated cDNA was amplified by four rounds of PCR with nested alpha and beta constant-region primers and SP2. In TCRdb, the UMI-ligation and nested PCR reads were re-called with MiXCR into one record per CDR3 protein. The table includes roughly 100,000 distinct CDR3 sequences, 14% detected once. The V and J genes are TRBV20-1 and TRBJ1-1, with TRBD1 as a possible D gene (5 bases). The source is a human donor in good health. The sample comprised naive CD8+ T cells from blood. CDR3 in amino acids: CSVWGETNTEAFF. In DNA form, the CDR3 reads TGCAGTGTGTGGGGGGAGACGAACACTGAAGCTTTCTTT.